These 11 T cell receptor beta chains share one sample of origin, sequenced in a study of T cells in women clearing cervical HPV infection. The assay was immunoSEQ multiplex PCR, and TCRdb's table has in-frame clones only and misses some. The table for this sample gives tens of thousands of clones. The source material was blood buffy coat. These receptors were collected from a woman between 18 and 70 years old with a cervical HPV16 infection that either progressed to CIN3+ or cleared (not recorded which).

Points on this clone: From the germline J gene comes the end of the CDR3, since the read stops 3 residues before it. This chain connects TRBV6-2 or TRBV6-3 to TRBJ2-7; 12 bases agree with TRBD2. V trimming: 5 bases; J trimming: 2 bases; junction bases outside the gene matches: 4. Germline V gene lookup returns CDR1 MNHEY and CDR2 SVGEGT. This CDR3 comprises 15 residues. Here the CDR3 reads CASSTLAGGTYEQYF. Incomplete CDR3 DNA: TGTGCCAGCAGTACACTAGCGGGAGGTACCTACGAG.

For this clone: The sequenced fragment ends 3 residues before the CDR3 boundary, so the rest is inferred from the germline J gene. This chain connects TRBV19 to TRBJ1-2; TRBD1 matches 9 bases. Unmatched junction bases numbered 8, after V lost 4 bases and J lost 5 bases. CDR1 and CDR2 from the germline V gene are LNHDA and SQIVND (reference sequence). The CDR3 length is 15 residues. The CDR3 loop is CASSRSPGQGYGYTF. CDR3 DNA (partial): TGTGCCAGTAGTAGATCTCCGGGACAGGGTTATGGC.

As to this clone: The read gets to within 3 residues of the CDR3 end, and the germline J gene fills in the rest. This chain uses TRBV2 with TRBJ1-4; no clear D gene. Per germline, CDR1 SNHLY and CDR2 FYNNEI. CDR3 length: 14 amino acids. V lost 6 bases and J lost 8, with 16 bases in between. CDR3 sequence reads: CASSPGRAVEKLFF. The sequenced part of the CDR3 DNA is TGTGCCAGCAGCCCGGGGAGAGCGGTAGAAAAA.

Remarks on this clone: Sequencing ends 3 residues short of the CDR3 end; the germline J gene provides the rest. This rearrangement joins TRBV29-1 to TRBJ2-2; 7 nucleotides align to TRBD1. J lost 4 bases, V lost 4 bases, and 12 bases had no gene match. Germline loops: CDR1 SQVTM, CDR2 ANQGSEA. The CDR3 totals 16 residues. CDR3 loop: CSVAGGYRDPTGELFF. CDR3 bases read: TGCAGCGTTGCAGGGGGTTACAGGGACCCCACCGGGGAG.

A remark on this clone: The CDR3 goes on 3 residues after the read ends, and that part is filled in from the germline J gene. The rearrangement uses TRBV5-1 and TRBJ1-1; D gene unclear. Trimming removed 2 bases at V and 5 bases at J, with 13 bases between. The CDR3 runs to 14 residues. CDR1 and CDR2 from the germline V gene are SGHRS and YFSETQ. CDR3 sequence reads: CASSFYITSTEAFF. The CDR3 bases that were read are TGCGCCAGCAGCTTTTACATAACCTCTACTGAA.

To note about this clone: The CDR3 end falls 3 residues outside the read, so it is completed with the germline J gene. The chain uses TRBV28 and TRBJ1-4, with a possible D match to TRBD1 (5 bases). Germline CDR1 reads MDHEN; CDR2 reads SYDVKM. CDR3 size: 12 residues. The germline V and J ends were trimmed by 9 bases and 5 bases, with 10 bases remaining between them. CDR3 bases read: TGTGCCAGTCTCCAGGGAAATGAAAAA. It codes for CASLQGNEK. The CDR3, in full, reads CASLQGNEKLFF.

The CDR3 reads CASSLAAGREETYTF. The DNA read from the CDR3 is TGCGCCAGCAGCTTGGCTGCGGGCCGAGAAGAGACC. The chain combines TRBV5-1 with TRBJ1-2; no clear D. Coverage ceases 3 residues before the CDR3 finishes, and the germline J gene fills in the end. The germline V gene has CDR1 SGHRS and CDR2 YFSETQ. CDR3 size: 15 residues. Full variable domain (missing parts from reference TRBV5-1 and TRBJ1-2): KAGVTQTPRYLIKTRGQQVTLSCSPISGHRSVSWYQQTPGQGLQFLFEYFSETQRNKGNFPGRFSGRQFSNSRSEMNVSTLELGDSALYLCASSLAAGREETYTFGSGTRLTVV.

Points on this clone: The DNA ends 3 residues before the CDR3 does, and the rest of the CDR3 is filled in from the germline J gene. The chain uses TRBV20-1 and TRBJ2-5, with TRBD1 matching over 12 bases. This CDR3 contains 14 residues. The junction had 5 bases not matched to a gene; V was cut back by 5 bases and J by 4 bases. Germline V gene sequence: CDR1 DFQATT, CDR2 SNEGSKA (reference sequence). The CDR3 bases that were read are TGCAGTGCTTTGGGACAGGGGGCGAGAGAGACC. Translated: CSALGQGARET. The complete CDR3 reads CSALGQGARETQYF.

Frequency places this clone as medium-sized. The read ends 3 residues shy of where the CDR3 ends; the end is completed using the germline J gene. V is TRBV2 and J is TRBJ2-2; 11 bases are shared with TRBD2. Germline V lookup: CDR1 SNHLY, CDR2 FYNNEI. CDR3 length equals 16 residues. J was trimmed by 1 base and V by 4 bases; bases with no gene match: 2. CDR3 DNA (partial): TGTGCCAGCAGTGCGCTAGCGGGAGGGAACACCGGGGAG. Encoded protein: CASSALAGGNTGE. From start to end, the CDR3 is CASSALAGGNTGELFF. Full variable domain (rest looked up from reference TRBV2 and TRBJ2-2): EPEVTQTPSHQVTQMGQEVILRCVPISNHLYFYWYRQILGQKVEFLVSFYNNEISEKSEIFDDQFSVERPDGSNFTLKIRSTKLEDSAMYFCASSALAGGNTGELFFGEGSRLTVL.

As regards this clone: Read coverage stops 3 residues before the CDR3 terminus; the germline J gene supplies the remainder. This rearrangement joins TRBV5-1 to TRBJ1-2; maybe TRBD1 (6 bases). The CDR3 sequence is 15 residues long. Germline assignment: CDR1 SGHRS and CDR2 YFSETQ. Trimming took 5 bases from V and 4 from J, leaving 18 bases between them. The CDR3 protein is CASSPFPGTSYGYTF. The covered CDR3 bases are TGCGCCAGCAGTCCCTTCCCGGGGACAAGCTATGGC.

On this clone itself: Sequencing ends 3 residues short of the CDR3 end; the germline J gene provides the rest. This sequence joins TRBV7-6 and TRBJ2-2; TRBD1 or TRBD2 may be the D gene (5 bases each). Trimming removed 5 bases at V and 6 bases at J, with 16 bases between. Germline CDR1 is SGHVS and CDR2 is FNYEAQ. This CDR3 spans 15 amino acids. The CDR3 region is CASSLLGEGSGELFF. The CDR3 DNA, read in part, is TGTGCCAGCAGCCTCCTGGGTGAGGGGTCCGGGGAG.